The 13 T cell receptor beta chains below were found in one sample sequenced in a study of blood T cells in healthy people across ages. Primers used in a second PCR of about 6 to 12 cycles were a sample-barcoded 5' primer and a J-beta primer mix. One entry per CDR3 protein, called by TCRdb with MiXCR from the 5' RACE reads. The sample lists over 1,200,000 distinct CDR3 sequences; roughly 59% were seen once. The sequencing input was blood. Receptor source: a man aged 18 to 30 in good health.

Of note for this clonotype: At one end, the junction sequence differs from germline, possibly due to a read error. CDR3: CATHPGLAEYNEQFF. The CDR3 bases are TGTGCCACCCATCCGGGACTAGCGGAATACAATGAGCAGTTCTTC. The chain combines TRBV4-1 with TRBJ2-1; 11 nucleotides align to TRBD2. The CDR3 has 15 amino acids. Germline V gene lookup returns CDR1 MGHRA and CDR2 YSYEKL.

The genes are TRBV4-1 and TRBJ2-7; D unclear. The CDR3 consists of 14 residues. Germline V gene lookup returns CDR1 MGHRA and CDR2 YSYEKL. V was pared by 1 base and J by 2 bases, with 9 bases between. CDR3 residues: CASSQAFQPYEQYF. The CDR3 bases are TGCGCCAGCAGCCAAGCATTCCAACCCTACGAGCAGTACTTC.

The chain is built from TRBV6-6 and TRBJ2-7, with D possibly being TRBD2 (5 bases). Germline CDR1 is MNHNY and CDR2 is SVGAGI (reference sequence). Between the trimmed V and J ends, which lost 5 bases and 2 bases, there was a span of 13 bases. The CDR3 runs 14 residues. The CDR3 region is CASSMKEVPYEQYF. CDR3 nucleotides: TGTGCCAGCAGTATGAAGGAGGTTCCCTACGAGCAGTACTTC.

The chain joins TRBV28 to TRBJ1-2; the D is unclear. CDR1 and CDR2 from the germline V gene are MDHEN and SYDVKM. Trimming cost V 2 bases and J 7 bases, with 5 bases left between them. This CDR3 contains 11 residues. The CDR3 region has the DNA TGTGCCAGCAGTTTAAGCGTTGGCTACACCTTC. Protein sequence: CASSLSVGYTF.

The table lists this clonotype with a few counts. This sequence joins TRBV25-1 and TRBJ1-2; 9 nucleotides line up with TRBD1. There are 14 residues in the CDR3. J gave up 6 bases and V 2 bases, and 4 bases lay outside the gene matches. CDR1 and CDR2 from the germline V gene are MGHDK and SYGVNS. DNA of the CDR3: TGTGCCAGCAGTGAAACAGGGGGCGGGGATGGCTACACCTTC. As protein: CASSETGGGDGYTF.

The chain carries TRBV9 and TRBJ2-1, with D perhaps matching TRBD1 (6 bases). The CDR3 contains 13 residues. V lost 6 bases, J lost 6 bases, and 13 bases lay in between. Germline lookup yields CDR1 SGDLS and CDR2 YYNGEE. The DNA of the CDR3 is TGTGCCAGCAACCCAAGGGGGTTCAATGAGCAGTTCTTC. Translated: CASNPRGFNEQFF.

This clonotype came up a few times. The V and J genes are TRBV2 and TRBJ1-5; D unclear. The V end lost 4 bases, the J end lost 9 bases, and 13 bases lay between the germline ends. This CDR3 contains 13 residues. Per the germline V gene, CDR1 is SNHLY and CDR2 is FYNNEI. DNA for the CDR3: TGTGCCAGCAGTGCGGCACAATTCCGGCCCCAGCATTTT. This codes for CASSAAQFRPQHF.

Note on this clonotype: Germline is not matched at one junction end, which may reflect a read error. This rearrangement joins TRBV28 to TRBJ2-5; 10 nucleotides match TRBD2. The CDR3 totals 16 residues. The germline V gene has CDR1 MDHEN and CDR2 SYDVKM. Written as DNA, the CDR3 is TGTGCCAGCGGGAGGACTAGCGGCCTCCTGGCAGAGACCCGGTACTTC. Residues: CASGRTSGLLAETRYF.

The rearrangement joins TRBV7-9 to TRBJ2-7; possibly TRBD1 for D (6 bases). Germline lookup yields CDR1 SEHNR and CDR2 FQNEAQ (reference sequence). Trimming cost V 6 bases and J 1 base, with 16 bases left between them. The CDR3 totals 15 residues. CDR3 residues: CASSSVQGKSYEQYF. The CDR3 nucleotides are TGTGCCAGCAGTTCAGTCCAGGGGAAGTCCTACGAGCAGTACTTC.

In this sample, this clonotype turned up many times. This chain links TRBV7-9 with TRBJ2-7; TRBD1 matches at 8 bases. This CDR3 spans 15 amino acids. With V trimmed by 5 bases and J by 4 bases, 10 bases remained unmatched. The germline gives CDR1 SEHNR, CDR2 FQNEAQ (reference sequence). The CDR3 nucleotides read TGTGCCAGCAGCCCGCAGGGACAGGTGAATTACGAGCAGTACTTC. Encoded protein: CASSPQGQVNYEQYF.

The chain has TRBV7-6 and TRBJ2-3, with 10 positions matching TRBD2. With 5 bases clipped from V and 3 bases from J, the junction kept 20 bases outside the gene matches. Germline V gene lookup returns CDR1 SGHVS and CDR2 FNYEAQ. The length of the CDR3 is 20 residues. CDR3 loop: CASSPVTIIAGGDGTDTQYF. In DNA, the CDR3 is TGTGCCAGCAGCCCCGTCACTATAATAGCGGGAGGTGATGGGACAGATACGCAGTATTTT.

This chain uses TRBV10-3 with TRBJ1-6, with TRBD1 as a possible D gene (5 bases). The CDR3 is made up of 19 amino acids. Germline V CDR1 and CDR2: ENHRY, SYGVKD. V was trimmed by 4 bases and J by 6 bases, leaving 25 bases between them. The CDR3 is CAISAGSDNSHPSNSPLHF. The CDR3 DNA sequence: TGTGCCATCAGTGCGGGTTCGGACAACTCCCACCCGTCTAATTCACCCCTCCACTTT.

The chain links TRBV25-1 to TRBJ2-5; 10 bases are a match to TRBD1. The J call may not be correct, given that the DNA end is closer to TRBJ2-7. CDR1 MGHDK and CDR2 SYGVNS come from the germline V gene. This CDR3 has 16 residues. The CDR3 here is CASSETPGQGRREQYF. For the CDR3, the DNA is TGTGCCAGCAGTGAAACACCGGGACAGGGGAGGCGCGAGCAGTACTTC.